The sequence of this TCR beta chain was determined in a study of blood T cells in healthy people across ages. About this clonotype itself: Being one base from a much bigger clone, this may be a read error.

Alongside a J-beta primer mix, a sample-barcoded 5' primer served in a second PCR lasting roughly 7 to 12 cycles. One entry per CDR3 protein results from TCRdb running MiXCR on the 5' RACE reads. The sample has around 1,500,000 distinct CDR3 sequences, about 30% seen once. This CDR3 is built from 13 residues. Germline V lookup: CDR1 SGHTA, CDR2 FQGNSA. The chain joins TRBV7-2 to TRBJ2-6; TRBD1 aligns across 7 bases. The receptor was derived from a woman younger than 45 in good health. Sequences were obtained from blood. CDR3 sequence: CAFERKGATVLTF. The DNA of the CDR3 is TGTGCCTTCGAGCGGAAGGGGGCCACCGTCCTGACTTTC.